The 27 T cell receptor beta chains below come from one sample, sequenced in a study of T cell repertoires in cytomegalovirus infection. TCRdb re-derived calls from the reads in MiXCR, one entry per CDR3 protein. The repertoire holds approximately 500,000 distinct CDR3 sequences, with 15% to 20% as singletons. Sequencing was done on a sample of CD8+ T cells from PBMCs. These receptors all stem from a human donor in good health (CMV status not recorded). Some clones in this sample may be carry-over from other donors' samples.

V gene TRBV19 combines with J gene TRBJ2-5, with 7 positions matching TRBD1. CDR3 length: 14 residues. V was pared by 10 bases and J by 4 bases, with 12 bases of the junction left unmatched. Germline CDR1 is LNHDA and CDR2 is SQIVND (reference sequence). Here the CDR3 DNA reads TGTGCCACCGTGGACAGGAGAGGAGGAGAGACCCAGTACTTC. Its protein product is CATVDRRGGETQYF.

The chain recombines TRBV20-1 with TRBJ2-1; TRBD2 matches at 11 bases. Unmatched junction bases numbered 17, after V lost 5 bases and J lost 2 bases. The CDR3 is made up of 19 amino acids. Looked up from germline, CDR1 is DFQATT and CDR2 is SNEGSKA (reference sequence). The CDR3 sequence is CSAYHSGRGISTPYNEQFF. The CDR3 nucleotides are TGCAGTGCTTACCATAGCGGGAGGGGCATCTCAACTCCCTACAATGAGCAGTTCTTC.

This chain links TRBV27 with TRBJ2-7; D may correspond to TRBD1 or TRBD2 (7 bases each). The germline CDR1 and CDR2 sequences are MNHEY and SMNVEV (reference sequence). The CDR3 is 15 amino acids. V was shortened by 6 bases and J by 2 bases, with 17 bases between the two germline ends. The CDR3 nucleotides read TGTGCCAGCAGACCCCAGGGGGGGAGGGCCTACGAGCAGTACTTC. Translating gives CASRPQGGRAYEQYF.

This clonotype has ten or more counts. CDR3 protein: CASRTRGSLNPNGGYTF. CDR3 coding DNA: TGTGCCAGTAGAACTCGGGGCAGCCTAAATCCGAATGGGGGCTACACCTTC. The V and J genes are TRBV19 and TRBJ1-2; D perhaps matches TRBD1 (5 bases). CDR3 length equals 17 residues. With 6 bases removed from V and 8 bases from J, the gap between germline ends came to 28 bases. In germline, CDR1 is LNHDA, CDR2 SQIVND (reference sequence).

The chain couples TRBV4-1 to TRBJ2-1; D gene uncertain. Germline-derived CDR1 and CDR2 are MGHRA and YSYEKL. Trimming removed 1 base from V and 12 bases from J, with 16 bases in between. The CDR3 covers 14 residues. The CDR3 bases are TGCGCCAGCAGCCAAGCGTCAAGACTTGTGGGGCAGTTCTTC. Amino acid sequence: CASSQASRLVGQFF.

This clonotype has ten or more counts. The chain carries TRBV6-4 and TRBJ2-4, with D unresolved. The V gene's germline CDR1 is MRHNA and CDR2 SNTAGT. The V and J ends lost 7 bases and 0 bases respectively, with 25 bases between them. The length of the CDR3 is 19 residues. This CDR3 is CASTVLTGLRVGAKNIQYF. In DNA, the CDR3 is TGTGCCAGCACCGTCCTAACCGGGTTAAGAGTGGGAGCCAAAAACATTCAGTACTTC.

A few counts support this clonotype. J is TRBJ2-7 and V is TRBV29-1, with D unresolved. Germline lookup yields CDR1 SQVTM and CDR2 ANQGSEA. The V end was cut by 4 bases, the J end by 2 bases, with 6 bases between. The CDR3 length is 11 residues. CDR3 bases: TGCAGCGTTGCGGGCACCTACGAGCAGTACTTC. Protein product: CSVAGTYEQYF.

This clonotype has only a few counts. V is TRBV6-5 and J is TRBJ1-2; TRBD1 is a possible D gene (6 bases). Germline values: CDR1 MNHEY, CDR2 SVGAGI. CDR3 length: 13 residues. V was cut by 2 bases and J by 2 bases, with 6 bases left in between. The DNA for the CDR3 is TGTGCCAGCAGTTACGACAGGAACTATGGCTACACCTTC. As protein: CASSYDRNYGYTF.

This clonotype came up many times. The chain carries TRBV7-8 and TRBJ2-3, with 12 bases identical to TRBD2. CDR1 SGHVS and CDR2 FQNEAQ come from the germline V gene. V shed 6 bases and J 3 bases; nucleotides not matched to a gene: 4. The CDR3 consists of 15 residues. The chain's CDR3 is CASRPSGRVTDTQYF. The CDR3 coding sequence is TGTGCCAGCAGACCTAGCGGGAGGGTGACAGATACGCAGTATTTT. Full variable domain (missing parts from reference TRBV7-8 and TRBJ2-3): GAGVSQSPRYKVAKRGQDVALRCDPISGHVSLFWYQQALGQGPEFLTYFQNEAQLDKSGLPSDRFFAERPEGSVSTLKIQRTQQEDSAVYLCASRPSGRVTDTQYFGPGTRLTVL.

The chain couples TRBV4-2 to TRBJ2-7, with 9 bases lining up with TRBD2. J was trimmed by 1 base and V by 1 base; bases with no gene match: 8. Germline loops: CDR1 LGHNA, CDR2 YNFKEQ. The CDR3 is 17 amino acids. The CDR3 protein is CASSQGIAGDISYEQYF. The CDR3 region has the DNA TGTGCCAGCAGCCAAGGAATAGCGGGAGATATTTCCTACGAGCAGTACTTC.

Comments on this clonotype: This may be a read error, as it is one base from a much larger clone. This CDR3 is missing its conserved last phenylalanine or tryptophan, likely due to a read error. V gene TRBV28 combines with J gene TRBJ2-4; D is undetermined. There are 13 residues in the CDR3. Germline V CDR1 and CDR2: MDHEN, SYDVKM. V lost 5 bases, J lost 0 bases, and 5 bases lay in between. CDR3 region: CASSGEAKNIQYL. CDR3 nucleotides: TGTGCCAGCAGTGGGGAAGCCAAAAACATTCAGTACTTA.

There are many counts of this clonotype. The rearrangement uses TRBV7-9 and TRBJ1-3; D is ambiguous. V dropped 1 base and J dropped 0 bases, with 10 bases sitting between them. The length of the CDR3 is 16 residues. CDR1 is SEHNR, CDR2 FQNEAQ, per germline (reference sequence). CDR3 in amino acids: CASSLGGITSGNTIYF. CDR3 DNA sequence: TGTGCCAGCAGCTTAGGAGGCATTACCTCTGGAAACACCATATATTTT.

This clonotype was detected ten times or more. The genes are TRBV10-3 and TRBJ1-1; D is perhaps TRBD1 (5 bases). CDR1 and CDR2 from the germline V gene are ENHRY and SYGVKD. This CDR3 has 14 residues. V was cut by 4 bases and J by 1 base, with 10 bases left in between. CDR3 in DNA: TGTGCCATCAGTGGAGGGGCACGGAACACTGAAGCTTTCTTT. Translation gives CAISGGARNTEAFF.

This clonotype showed up many times. The rearrangement links TRBV20-1 to TRBJ2-7; perhaps TRBD2 as D (7 bases). CDR3 length: 14 amino acids. With 0 bases removed from V and 7 bases from J, the gap between germline ends came to 16 bases. Looked up from germline, CDR1 is DFQATT and CDR2 is SNEGSKA (reference sequence). The CDR3: CSARDGGAREEQYF. DNA for the CDR3: TGCAGTGCTAGAGATGGGGGGGCCAGAGAGGAGCAGTACTTC.

Remarks on this clonotype: A single base separates this from a much larger clone, so it may be a read error. Likely a read error: the CDR3 ends without its conserved phenylalanine or tryptophan. The chain combines TRBV7-9 with TRBJ1-6; no clear D. CDR1 SEHNR and CDR2 FQNEAQ come from the germline V gene (reference sequence). The length of the CDR3 is 15 residues. Trimming left V 1 base short and J 8 bases short, with 12 bases between. For the CDR3, the DNA is TGTGCCAGCAGCTTAGTTATAGGGTGGGATTCACCCCTCCACCTT. It yields the protein CASSLVIGWDSPLHL.

In the case of this clonotype: Likely a read error: the CDR3 ends without its conserved phenylalanine or tryptophan. The DNA is left out, because the CDR3 cannot be placed on it with certainty; the CDR3 is given as TCRdb lists it. The chain joins TRBV7-6 to TRBJ2-1; the D call TRBD2 from the table was never checked on the DNA. The CDR3 spans 15 residues, counting both ends. The germline V gene encodes CDR1 SGHVS and CDR2 FNYEAQ. CDR3: CASSFPSGLSGEQLL.

The chain uses TRBV27 and TRBJ2-6; 9 nucleotides agree with TRBD1. Trimming cost V 1 base and J 2 bases; bases outside gene matches: 9. Germline V gene sequence: CDR1 MNHEY, CDR2 SMNVEV (reference sequence). The CDR3 has 19 amino acids. In DNA, the CDR3 is TGTGCCAGCAGTTTATATCGGACAGGGGAAATGCCTGGGGCCAACGTCCTGACTTTC. This codes for CASSLYRTGEMPGANVLTF.

Many counts were recorded for this clonotype. The CDR3 nucleotides read TGTGCCAGCAGCTTAGCGGCGGGCCCTGCCCTGGCGGAGCAGTACTTC. This gives the protein CASSLAAGPALAEQYF. The rearrangement joins TRBV7-6 to TRBJ2-7; D might be TRBD2 (5 bases). The CDR3 totals 16 residues. V lost 0 bases to trimming and J lost 7 bases, with 19 bases between them. Looked up from germline, CDR1 is SGHVS and CDR2 is FNYEAQ.

This clonotype was counted many times. The genes are TRBV7-9 and TRBJ2-5; 7 nucleotides line up with TRBD2. Germline V CDR1 and CDR2: SEHNR, FQNEAQ (reference sequence). The CDR3 runs 14 residues. Trimming took 5 bases from V and 5 from J; bases not matched to a gene: 8. The CDR3 DNA is TGTGCCAGCAGCCCCCCCGGGGGGTGGGAGACCCAGTACTTC. Amino acid sequence: CASSPPGGWETQYF.

The chain combines TRBV30 with TRBJ2-1; TRBD2 matches 9 bases. The ends lost 8 bases at V and 10 bases at J; junction bases unmatched: 12. The germline CDR1 and CDR2 sequences are GTSNPN and SVGIG (reference sequence). The CDR3 covers 13 residues. CDR3: CAVDSGSSREQFF. Here the CDR3 DNA reads TGTGCCGTAGATAGCGGGAGTTCAAGAGAGCAGTTCTTC.

V usage is TRBV5-6 and J usage is TRBJ2-7; D gene ambiguous. V shed 0 bases and J shed 3 bases, with 10 bases lying between them. CDR3 length equals 14 residues. The V gene's germline CDR1 is SGHDT and CDR2 YYEEEE. The CDR3 reads CASSLGPVNYEQYF. In DNA, the CDR3 is TGTGCCAGCAGCTTGGGTCCAGTCAACTACGAGCAGTACTTC.

This clonotype appeared many times. The chain combines TRBV15 with TRBJ2-3; D might be TRBD2 (5 bases). CDR3 length: 15 amino acids. The V gene's germline CDR1 is LNHNV and CDR2 YYDKDF (reference sequence). Trimming took 9 bases from V and 0 from J, leaving 16 bases between them. This CDR3 reads CATSPGGLSTDTQYF. The CDR3 nucleotides are TGTGCCACGTCTCCTGGCGGGTTAAGCACAGATACGCAGTATTTT.

This clonotype appeared a few times. This chain joins TRBV10-3 and TRBJ1-1; tentative D call: TRBD1 (6 bases). The length of the CDR3 is 15 residues. Germline V gene lookup returns CDR1 ENHRY and CDR2 SYGVKD. The V end was cut by 6 bases, the J end by 4 bases, with 18 bases between. Here the CDR3 DNA reads TGTGCCATCAGGCCCTCGACAGGTTCGGTCACTGAAGCTTTCTTT. It translates to CAIRPSTGSVTEAFF.

This clonotype was found a few times. This chain links TRBV19 with TRBJ2-7; D possibly uses TRBD1 or TRBD2 (5 bases each). Germline V gene lookup returns CDR1 LNHDA and CDR2 SQIVND (reference sequence). The V end was cut by 3 bases, the J end by 3 bases, with 15 bases between. CDR3 length: 15 residues. CDR3 sequence: CASSIPGTYLYEQYF. CDR3 nucleotides: TGTGCCAGTAGTATCCCCGGGACGTACCTCTACGAGCAGTACTTC.

This clonotype was observed many times. This chain joins TRBV7-2 and TRBJ1-5; 7 bases fit TRBD1. The germline CDR1 and CDR2 sequences are SGHTA and FQGNSA. The CDR3 sequence is 15 residues long. The junction had 5 bases not matched to a gene; V was cut back by 2 bases and J by 4 bases. CDR3 residues: CASSLTGQRNQPQHF. DNA of the CDR3: TGTGCCAGCAGCTTAACGGGACAGCGGAATCAGCCCCAGCATTTT.

About this clonotype: A much bigger clone sits one base away, suggesting this may be a read error. The CDR3 here is CASSAEAGLVGF. CDR3 nucleotides: TGTGCCAGCAGCGCCGAGGCGGGGCTGGTGGGCTTC. This chain connects TRBV7-4 to TRBJ2-7, with TRBD2 as a possible D gene (6 bases). Germline V lookup: CDR1 SGHVT, CDR2 SQSDAQ. The CDR3 consists of 12 residues.

The chain joins TRBV7-9 to TRBJ1-2, with D tentatively TRBD1 (6 bases). In germline, CDR1 is SEHNR, CDR2 FQNEAQ (reference sequence). This CDR3 spans 16 amino acids. V lost 1 base, J lost 2 bases, and 14 bases lay in between. The CDR3: CASSLGVGGTNYGYTF. The CDR3, as DNA: TGTGCCAGCAGCTTAGGGGTAGGGGGGACCAACTATGGCTACACCTTC.